Reported below is one TCR beta chain. The data were taken from a study of T cells expressing NK-cell markers. Across the study: The eight sequenced donors comprised seven who were HCMV-seropositive and one who was seronegative.

A 5'RACE template switching approach incorporating UMIs was used to make TCR beta cDNA. TCRdb re-called the 5' RACE reads; every CDR3 protein appears as one record, without DNA. The sample holds about 260,000 distinct CDR3 sequences. The germline CDR1 and CDR2 sequences are GTSNPN and SVGIG (reference sequence). The CDR3 is made up of 13 amino acids. Sequenced sample: blood T cells: a sorted CD56 or NKG2C T cell subset, CD4+ or CD8+ T cells, or bulk PBMC T cells (not recorded which). The genes are TRBV30 and TRBJ2-7. The clonotype was recovered from a man between 18 and 29 years old in good health. CDR3 residues: CAWSSGPGSEQYF.